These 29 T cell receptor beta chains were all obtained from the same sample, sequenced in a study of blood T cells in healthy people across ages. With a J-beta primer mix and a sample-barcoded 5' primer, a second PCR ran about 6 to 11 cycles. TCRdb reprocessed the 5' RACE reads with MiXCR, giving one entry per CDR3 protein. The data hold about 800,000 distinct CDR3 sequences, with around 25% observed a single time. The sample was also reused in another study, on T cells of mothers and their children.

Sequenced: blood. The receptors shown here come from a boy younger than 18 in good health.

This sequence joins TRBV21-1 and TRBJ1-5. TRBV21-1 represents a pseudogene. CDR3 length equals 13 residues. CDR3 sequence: CASSRRKYQPQHF. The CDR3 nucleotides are TGTGCCAGCAGCAGGAGGAAATACCAGCCCCAGCATTTT.

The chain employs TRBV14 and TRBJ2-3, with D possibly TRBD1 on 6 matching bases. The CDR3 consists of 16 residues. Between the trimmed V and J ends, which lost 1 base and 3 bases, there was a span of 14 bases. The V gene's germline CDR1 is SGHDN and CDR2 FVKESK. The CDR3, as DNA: TGTGCCAGCAGCCAAGGGATTAAACAGGGAACAGATACGCAGTATTTT. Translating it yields CASSQGIKQGTDTQYF.

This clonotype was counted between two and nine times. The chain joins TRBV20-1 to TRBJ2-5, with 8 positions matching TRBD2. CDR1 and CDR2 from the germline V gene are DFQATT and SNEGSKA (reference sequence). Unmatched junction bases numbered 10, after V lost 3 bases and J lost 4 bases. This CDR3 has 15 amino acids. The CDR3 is CSARLSGRGSETQYF. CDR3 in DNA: TGCAGTGCTAGGTTGAGCGGGAGAGGATCAGAGACCCAGTACTTC.

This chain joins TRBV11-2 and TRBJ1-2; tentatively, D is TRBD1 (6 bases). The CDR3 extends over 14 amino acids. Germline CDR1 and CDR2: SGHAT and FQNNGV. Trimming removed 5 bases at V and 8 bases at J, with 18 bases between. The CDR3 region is CASSIDSGVQGYTF. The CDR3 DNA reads TGTGCCAGCAGCATCGATTCAGGGGTGCAGGGCTACACCTTC.

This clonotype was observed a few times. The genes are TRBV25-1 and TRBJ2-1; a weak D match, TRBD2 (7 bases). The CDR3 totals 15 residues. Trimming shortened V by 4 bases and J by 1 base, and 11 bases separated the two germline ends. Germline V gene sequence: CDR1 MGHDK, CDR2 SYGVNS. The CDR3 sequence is CASSGGGGSYNEQFF. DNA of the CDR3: TGTGCCAGCAGTGGGGGAGGGGGGTCCTACAATGAGCAGTTCTTC.

CDR3 bases: TGTGCCAGCAGCGCCGCGCCGGGATCTAATGAAAAACTGTTTTTT. Translated, it gives CASSAAPGSNEKLFF. The chain recombines TRBV9 with TRBJ1-4; D gene uncertain. V dropped 3 bases and J dropped 3 bases, with 12 bases sitting between them. CDR1 is SGDLS, CDR2 YYNGEE, per germline. The CDR3 is made up of 15 amino acids. Drawing the rest from reference TRBV9 and TRBJ1-4, the complete variable domain is DSGVTQTPKHLITATGQRVTLRCSPRSGDLSVYWYQQSLDQGLQFLIQYYNGEERAKGNILERFSAQQFPDLHSELNLSSLELGDSALYFCASSAAPGSNEKLFFGSGTQLSVL.

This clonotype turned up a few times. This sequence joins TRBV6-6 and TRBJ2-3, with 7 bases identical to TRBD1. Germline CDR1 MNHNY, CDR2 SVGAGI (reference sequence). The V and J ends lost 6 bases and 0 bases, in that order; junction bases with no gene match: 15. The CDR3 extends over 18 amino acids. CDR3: CASSLLGQPSGSTDTQYF. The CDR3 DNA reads TGTGCCAGCAGCCTTCTGGGACAGCCCAGCGGTAGCACAGATACGCAGTATTTT.

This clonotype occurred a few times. CDR3 loop: CASSFQGGVTEAFF. The CDR3 region has the DNA TGTGCCAGCAGTTTTCAGGGGGGGGTCACTGAAGCTTTCTTT. This chain connects TRBV12-3 or TRBV12-4 to TRBJ1-1, with 7 bases aligning to TRBD1. The CDR3 sequence is 14 residues long. V dropped 3 bases and J dropped 4; count of bases not matched to a gene: 5.

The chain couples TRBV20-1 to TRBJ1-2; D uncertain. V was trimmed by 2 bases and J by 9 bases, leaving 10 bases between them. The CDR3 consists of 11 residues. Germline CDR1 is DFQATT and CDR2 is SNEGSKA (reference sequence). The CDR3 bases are TGCAGTGCTAGACTTGCCCTGAGCTACACCTTC. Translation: CSARLALSYTF.

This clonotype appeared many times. The DNA of the CDR3 is TGTGCCAGCAGCTACGGACAGGGTGGGGAGACCCAGTACTTC. This gives the protein CASSYGQGGETQYF. This sequence joins TRBV7-9 and TRBJ2-5; 8 nucleotides match TRBD1. The length of the CDR3 is 14 residues. The germline CDR1 and CDR2 sequences are SEHNR and FQNEAQ (reference sequence). Losses at the gene ends were 4 bases for V and 5 bases for J; bases not matched to a gene: 6.

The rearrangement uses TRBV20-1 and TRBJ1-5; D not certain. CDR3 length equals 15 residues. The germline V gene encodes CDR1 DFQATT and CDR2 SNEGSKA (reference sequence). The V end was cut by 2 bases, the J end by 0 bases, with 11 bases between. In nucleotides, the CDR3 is TGCAGTGCTAGACCGGGAATCTATAGCAATCAGCCCCAGCATTTT. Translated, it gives CSARPGIYSNQPQHF.

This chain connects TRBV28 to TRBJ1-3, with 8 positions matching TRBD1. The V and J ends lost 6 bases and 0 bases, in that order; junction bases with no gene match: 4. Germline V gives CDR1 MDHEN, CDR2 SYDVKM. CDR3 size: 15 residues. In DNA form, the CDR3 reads TGTGCCAGCAGCGCCGACAGGGGCTCTGGAAACACCATATATTTT. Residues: CASSADRGSGNTIYF.

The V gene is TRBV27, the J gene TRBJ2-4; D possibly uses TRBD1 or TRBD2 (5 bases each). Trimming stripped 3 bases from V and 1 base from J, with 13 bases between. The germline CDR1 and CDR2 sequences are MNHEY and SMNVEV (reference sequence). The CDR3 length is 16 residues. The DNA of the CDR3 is TGTGCCAGCAGTTTGAGTCTGGGGGTGGCCAAAAACATTCAGTACTTC. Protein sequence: CASSLSLGVAKNIQYF.

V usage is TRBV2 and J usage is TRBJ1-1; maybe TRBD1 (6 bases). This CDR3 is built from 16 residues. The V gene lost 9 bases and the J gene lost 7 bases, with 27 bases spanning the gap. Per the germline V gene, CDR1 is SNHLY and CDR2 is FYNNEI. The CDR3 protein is CASNGWRQAALGEAFF. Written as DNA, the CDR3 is TGTGCCAGTAACGGATGGCGACAGGCAGCCTTGGGTGAAGCTTTCTTT.

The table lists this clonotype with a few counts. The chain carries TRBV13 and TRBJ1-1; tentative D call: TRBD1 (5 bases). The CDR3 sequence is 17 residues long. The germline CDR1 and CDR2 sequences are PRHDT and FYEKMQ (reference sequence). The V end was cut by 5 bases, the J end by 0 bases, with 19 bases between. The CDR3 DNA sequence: TGTGCCAGCAGCGCTATGGGGCCCCAGGGTATGAACACTGAAGCTTTCTTT. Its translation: CASSAMGPQGMNTEAFF.

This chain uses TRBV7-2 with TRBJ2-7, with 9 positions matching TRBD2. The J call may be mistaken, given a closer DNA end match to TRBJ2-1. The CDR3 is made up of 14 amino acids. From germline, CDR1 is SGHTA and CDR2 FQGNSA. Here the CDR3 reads CASGREGVYNEQFF. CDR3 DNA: TGTGCCAGCGGGCGGGAGGGAGTCTACAATGAGCAGTTCTTC.

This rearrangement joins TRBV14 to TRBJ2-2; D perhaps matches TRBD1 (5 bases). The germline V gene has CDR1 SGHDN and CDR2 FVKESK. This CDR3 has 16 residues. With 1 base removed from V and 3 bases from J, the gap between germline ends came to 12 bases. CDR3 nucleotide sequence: TGTGCCAGCAGCCAAGTGATAGGGGCGCACACCGGGGAGCTGTTTTTT. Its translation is CASSQVIGAHTGELFF.

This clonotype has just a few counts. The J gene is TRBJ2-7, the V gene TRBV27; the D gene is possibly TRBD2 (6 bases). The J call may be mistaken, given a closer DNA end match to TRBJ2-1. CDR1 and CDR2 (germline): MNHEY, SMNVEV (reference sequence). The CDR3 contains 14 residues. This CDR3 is CASSLFGSRDEQFF. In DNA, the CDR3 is TGTGCCAGCAGTTTATTCGGGAGTAGAGATGAGCAGTTCTTC.

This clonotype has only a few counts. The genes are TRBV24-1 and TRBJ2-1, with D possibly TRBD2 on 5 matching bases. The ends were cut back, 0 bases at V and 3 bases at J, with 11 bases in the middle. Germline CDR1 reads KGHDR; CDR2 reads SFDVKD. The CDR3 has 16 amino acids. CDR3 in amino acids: CATSDLMDSGYNEQFF. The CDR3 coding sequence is TGTGCCACCAGTGATTTGATGGACTCAGGCTACAATGAGCAGTTCTTC.

The CDR3 protein is CASSPTPAGERTEAFF. Here the CDR3 DNA reads TGTGCCAGCAGCCCCACCCCGGCAGGGGAGAGAACTGAAGCTTTCTTT. This chain joins TRBV7-9 and TRBJ1-1; possibly TRBD1 for D (6 bases). The CDR3 runs 16 residues. Germline V lookup: CDR1 SEHNR, CDR2 FQNEAQ (reference sequence). V shed 5 bases and J shed 5 bases, with 21 bases lying between them.

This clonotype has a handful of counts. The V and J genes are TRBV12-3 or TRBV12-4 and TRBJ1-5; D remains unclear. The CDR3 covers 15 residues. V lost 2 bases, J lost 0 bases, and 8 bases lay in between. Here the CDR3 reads CASSLTGNSNQPQHF. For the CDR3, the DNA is TGTGCCAGCAGTTTAACGGGAAATAGCAATCAGCCCCAGCATTTT.

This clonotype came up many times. CDR3 bases: TGCAGCGTTACAGATTTTTCCTACAATGAGCAGTTCTTC. Protein sequence: CSVTDFSYNEQFF. The chain carries TRBV29-1 and TRBJ2-1; D is uncertain. The V gene lost 5 bases and the J gene lost 1 base, with 9 bases spanning the gap. This CDR3 is 13 amino acids long. Germline CDR1 SQVTM, CDR2 ANQGSEA.

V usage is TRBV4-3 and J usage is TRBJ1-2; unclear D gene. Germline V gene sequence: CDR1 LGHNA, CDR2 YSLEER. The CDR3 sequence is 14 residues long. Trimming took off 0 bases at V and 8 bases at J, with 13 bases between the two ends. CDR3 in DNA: TGCGCCAGCAGCCAAGATGTCCAGTCGTGGGGCTACACCTTC. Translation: CASSQDVQSWGYTF.

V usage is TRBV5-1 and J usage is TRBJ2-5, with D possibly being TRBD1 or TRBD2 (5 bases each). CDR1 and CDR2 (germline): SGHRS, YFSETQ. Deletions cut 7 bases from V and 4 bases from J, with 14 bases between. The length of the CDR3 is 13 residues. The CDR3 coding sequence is TGCGCCAGCGGCCCGGGACCCAGAGAGACCCAGTACTTC. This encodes CASGPGPRETQYF. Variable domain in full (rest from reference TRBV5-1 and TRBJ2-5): KAGVTQTPRYLIKTRGQQVTLSCSPISGHRSVSWYQQTPGQGLQFLFEYFSETQRNKGNFPGRFSGRQFSNSRSEMNVSTLELGDSALYLCASGPGPRETQYFGPGTRLLVL.

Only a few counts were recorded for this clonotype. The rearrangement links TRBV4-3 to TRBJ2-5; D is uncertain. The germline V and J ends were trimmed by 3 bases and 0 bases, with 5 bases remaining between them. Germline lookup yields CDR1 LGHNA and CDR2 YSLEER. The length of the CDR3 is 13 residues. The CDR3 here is CASSQHHQETQYF. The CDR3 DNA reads TGCGCCAGCAGCCAGCACCACCAAGAGACCCAGTACTTC.

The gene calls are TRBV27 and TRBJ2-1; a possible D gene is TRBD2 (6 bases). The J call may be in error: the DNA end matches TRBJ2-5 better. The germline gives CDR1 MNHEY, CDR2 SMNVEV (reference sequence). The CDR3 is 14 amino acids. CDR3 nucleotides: TGTGCCAGCAGTCCATCGACTGGAGGGGAGACCCAGTACTTC. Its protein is CASSPSTGGETQYF.

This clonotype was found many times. The DNA of the CDR3 is TGTGCCAGCAGTTTGGGGGGGCAGGGGAACTACGAGCAGTACTTC. Residues: CASSLGGQGNYEQYF. The chain uses TRBV27 and TRBJ2-5; possible D gene TRBD2, 7 bases. The DNA end is more similar to TRBJ2-7, so the J call may be wrong. Germline loops: CDR1 MNHEY, CDR2 SMNVEV (reference sequence). This CDR3 spans 15 amino acids.

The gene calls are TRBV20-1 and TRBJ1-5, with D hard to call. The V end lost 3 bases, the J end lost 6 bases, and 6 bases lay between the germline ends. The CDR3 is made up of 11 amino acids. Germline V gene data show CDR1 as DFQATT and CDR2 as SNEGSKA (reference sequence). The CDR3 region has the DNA TGCAGTGCTAGGATCGGTCAGCCCCAGCATTTT. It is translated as CSARIGQPQHF.

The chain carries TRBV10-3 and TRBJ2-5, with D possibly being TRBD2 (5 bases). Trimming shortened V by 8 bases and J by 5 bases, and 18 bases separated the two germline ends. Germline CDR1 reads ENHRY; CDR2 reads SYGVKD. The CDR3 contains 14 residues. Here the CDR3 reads CAIRRSQGGETQYF. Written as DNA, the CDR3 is TGTGCCATCCGAAGGAGTCAAGGCGGGGAGACCCAGTACTTC.